The 5 T cell receptor beta chains given below trace back to one sample, sequenced in a study of blood T cells in healthy people across ages. Using a J-beta primer mix together with a sample-barcoded 5' primer, a second PCR was run for roughly 7 to 11 cycles. TCRdb reprocessed the 5' RACE reads with MiXCR, giving one entry per CDR3 protein. The table has roughly 1.9 million distinct CDR3 sequences, 39% seen once. The specimen sequenced was blood. These receptor sequences come from a human donor in good health.

This clonotype came up a few times. CDR3 loop: CASSLLGGGPGYTF. CDR3 DNA sequence: TGTGCCAGCAGTCTCCTGGGTGGGGGCCCGGGCTACACCTTC. The chain employs TRBV28 and TRBJ1-2; D possibly corresponds to TRBD1 (6 bases). This CDR3 has 14 residues. V dropped 5 bases and J dropped 8 bases, with 18 bases sitting between them. Looked up from germline, CDR1 is MDHEN and CDR2 is SYDVKM.

The chain couples TRBV29-1 to TRBJ2-3; 9 bases line up with TRBD1. Germline CDR1 reads SQVTM; CDR2 reads ANQGSEA. The CDR3 is 14 amino acids. V lost 5 bases and J lost 2; bases outside the gene matches: 5. The CDR3 nucleotides are TGCAGCGTTCAATGGACAGGGGTCACAGATACGCAGTATTTT. This sequence encodes CSVQWTGVTDTQYF.

In its sample, this clonotype was seen a few times. The genes are TRBV10-3 and TRBJ1-2; perhaps TRBD1 as D (5 bases). Germline V gene data show CDR1 as ENHRY and CDR2 as SYGVKD. Trimming removed 4 bases from V and 6 bases from J, with 6 bases in between. This CDR3 has 11 residues. CDR3 sequence: CAISGGDGYTF. The CDR3 nucleotides are TGTGCCATCAGTGGGGGGGATGGCTACACCTTC.

This clonotype showed up just a few times. The genes are TRBV20-1 and TRBJ2-7; weak D call: TRBD1 (6 bases). The CDR3 runs 14 residues. V shed 3 bases and J shed 3 bases, with 15 bases lying between them. Germline CDR1 and CDR2: DFQATT and SNEGSKA (reference sequence). DNA for the CDR3: TGCAGTGCTAGTCCGAGGACAGAATACTACGAGCAGTACTTC. Encoded protein: CSASPRTEYYEQYF.

This chain joins TRBV20-1 and TRBJ1-2; no clear D. CDR1 and CDR2 from the germline V gene are DFQATT and SNEGSKA (reference sequence). CDR3 length: 11 amino acids. The CDR3 is CVVGLAYGYTF. CDR3 DNA sequence: TGCGTAGTTGGTTTGGCTTATGGCTACACCTTC.